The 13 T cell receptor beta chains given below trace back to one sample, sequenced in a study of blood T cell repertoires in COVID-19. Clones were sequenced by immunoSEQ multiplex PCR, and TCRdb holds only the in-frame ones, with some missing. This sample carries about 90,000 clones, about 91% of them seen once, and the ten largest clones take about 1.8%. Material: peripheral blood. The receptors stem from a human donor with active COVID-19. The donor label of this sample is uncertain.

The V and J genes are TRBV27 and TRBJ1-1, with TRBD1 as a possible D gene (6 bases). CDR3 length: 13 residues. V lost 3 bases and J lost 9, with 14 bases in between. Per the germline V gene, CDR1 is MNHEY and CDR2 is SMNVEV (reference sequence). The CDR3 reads CASSFIMDSQAFF. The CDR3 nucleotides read TGTGCCAGCAGTTTTATCATGGACAGCCAAGCTTTCTTT.

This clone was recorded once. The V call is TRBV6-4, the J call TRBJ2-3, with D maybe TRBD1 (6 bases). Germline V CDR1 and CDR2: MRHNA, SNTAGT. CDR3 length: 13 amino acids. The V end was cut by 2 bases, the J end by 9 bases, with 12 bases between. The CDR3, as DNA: TGTGCCAGCAGTGACGGGCGTACAGGGACGCAGTATTTT. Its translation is CASSDGRTGTQYF.

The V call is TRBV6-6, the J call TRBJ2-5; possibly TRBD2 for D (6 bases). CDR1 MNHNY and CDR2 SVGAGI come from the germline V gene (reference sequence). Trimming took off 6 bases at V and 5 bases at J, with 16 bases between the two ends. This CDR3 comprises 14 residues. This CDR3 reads CASRTPGDGETQYF. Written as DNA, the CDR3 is TGTGCCAGCAGGACCCCGGGGGACGGGGAGACCCAGTACTTC.

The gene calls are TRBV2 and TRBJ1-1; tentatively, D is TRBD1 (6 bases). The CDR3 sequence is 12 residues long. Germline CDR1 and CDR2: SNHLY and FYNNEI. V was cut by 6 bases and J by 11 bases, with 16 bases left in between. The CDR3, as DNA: TGTGCCAGCAGAGATCGAGGGGGGGGTGCTTTCTTT. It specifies CASRDRGGGAFF.

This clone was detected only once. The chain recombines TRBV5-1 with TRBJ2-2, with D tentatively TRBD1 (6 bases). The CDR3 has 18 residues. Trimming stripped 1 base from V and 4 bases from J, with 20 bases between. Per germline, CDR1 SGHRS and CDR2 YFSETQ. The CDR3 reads CASSLLPWQPRGTGELFF. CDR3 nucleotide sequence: TGCGCCAGCAGCTTGTTGCCTTGGCAGCCCAGGGGCACCGGGGAGCTGTTTTTT.

CDR3 DNA: TGTGCCAGCGAGGGGACTGGGGATGAGCAGTTCTTC. Its translation: CASEGTGDEQFF. This chain joins TRBV6-5 and TRBJ2-1; maybe TRBD2 (6 bases). Germline CDR1 is MNHEY and CDR2 is SVGAGI. This CDR3 is 12 amino acids long. Trimming removed 8 bases at V and 8 bases at J, with 13 bases between.

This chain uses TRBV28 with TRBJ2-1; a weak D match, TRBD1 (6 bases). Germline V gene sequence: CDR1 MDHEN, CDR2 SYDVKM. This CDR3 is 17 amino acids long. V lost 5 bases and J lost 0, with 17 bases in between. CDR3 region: CASSILQGPISYNEQFF. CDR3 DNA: TGTGCCAGCAGTATCTTACAGGGCCCCATCTCCTACAATGAGCAGTTCTTC.

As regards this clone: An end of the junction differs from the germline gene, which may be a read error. The CDR3 DNA reads TGCGCCAGCAGCCAAAACGGACTCCTGAACATTGAAGCTTTCTTT. This gives the protein CASSQNGLLNIEAFF. V and J are TRBV4-1 and TRBJ1-1; D not certain. Germline values: CDR1 MGHRA, CDR2 YSYEKL. The CDR3 is 15 amino acids.

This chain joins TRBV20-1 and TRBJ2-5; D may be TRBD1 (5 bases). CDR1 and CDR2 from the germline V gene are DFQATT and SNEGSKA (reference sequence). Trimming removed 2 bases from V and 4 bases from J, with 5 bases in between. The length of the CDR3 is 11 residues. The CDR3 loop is CSARQGETQYF. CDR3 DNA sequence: TGCAGTGCTAGACAGGGAGAGACCCAGTACTTC.

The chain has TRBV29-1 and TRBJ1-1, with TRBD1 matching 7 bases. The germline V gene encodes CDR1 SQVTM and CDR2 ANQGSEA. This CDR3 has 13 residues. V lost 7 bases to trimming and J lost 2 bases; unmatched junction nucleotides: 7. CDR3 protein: CSASGQANTEAFF. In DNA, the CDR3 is TGCAGCGCCAGCGGACAGGCCAACACTGAAGCTTTCTTT.

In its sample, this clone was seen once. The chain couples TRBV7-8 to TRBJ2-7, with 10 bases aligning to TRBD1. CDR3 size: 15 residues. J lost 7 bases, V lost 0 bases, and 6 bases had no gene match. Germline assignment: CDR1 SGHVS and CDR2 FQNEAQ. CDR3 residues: CASSLASGTGDEQYF. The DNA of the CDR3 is TGTGCCAGCAGCTTAGCGTCGGGGACAGGGGATGAGCAGTACTTC. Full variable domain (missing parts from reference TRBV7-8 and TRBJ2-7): GAGVSQSPRYKVAKRGQDVALRCDPISGHVSLFWYQQALGQGPEFLTYFQNEAQLDKSGLPSDRFFAERPEGSVSTLKIQRTQQEDSAVYLCASSLASGTGDEQYFGPGTRLTVT.

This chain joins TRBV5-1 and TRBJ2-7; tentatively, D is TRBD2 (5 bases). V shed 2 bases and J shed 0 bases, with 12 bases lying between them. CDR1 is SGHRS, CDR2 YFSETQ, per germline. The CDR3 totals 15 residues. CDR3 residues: CASSFTRTSSYEQYF. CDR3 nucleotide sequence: TGCGCCAGCAGCTTTACGAGGACTTCCTCCTACGAGCAGTACTTC.

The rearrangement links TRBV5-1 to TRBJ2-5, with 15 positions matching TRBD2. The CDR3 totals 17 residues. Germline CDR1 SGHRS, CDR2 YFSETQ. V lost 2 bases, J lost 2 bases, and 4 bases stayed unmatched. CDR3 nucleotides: TGCGCCAGCAGCTTACTCGGGACTAGCGGGGGGCAAGAGACCCAGTACTTC. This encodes CASSLLGTSGGQETQYF.